These 21 T cell receptor beta chains were all obtained from the same sample, sequenced in a study of identical twins. Each CDR3 protein is one row after TCRdb ran MiXCR on the 5' RACE reads. The repertoire holds 600,000 to 850,000 distinct CDR3 sequences, with 18% as singletons. The sample also formed part of further work on T cells expressing NK-cell markers.

Sequences were obtained from PBMCs. The receptors derive from a woman aged 18-35 years in good health.

As concerns this clonotype: The junction departs from germline at one end; a sequencing error may be responsible. J is TRBJ2-7 and V is TRBV29-1; tentative D call: TRBD1 (5 bases). The CDR3 covers 15 residues. Germline V gene lookup returns CDR1 SQVTM and CDR2 ANQGSEA. This CDR3 reads CSVEGAGRGSYEQYF. CDR3 bases: TGCAGCGTCGAAGGGGCAGGCCGAGGCTCCTACGAGCAGTACTTC.

This chain links TRBV27 with TRBJ2-5; 7 bases are a match to TRBD2. There are 13 residues in the CDR3. V was pared by 8 bases and J by 5 bases, with 8 bases of the junction left unmatched. Per the germline V gene, CDR1 is MNHEY and CDR2 is SMNVEV (reference sequence). CDR3 region: CASARRGVETQYF. The DNA of the CDR3 is TGTGCCAGCGCCCGACGGGGGGTGGAGACCCAGTACTTC.

The rearrangement links TRBV6-5 to TRBJ2-7, with D uncertain. From germline, CDR1 is MNHEY and CDR2 SVGAGI. The CDR3 has 12 amino acids. The V and J ends lost 5 bases and 7 bases respectively, with 12 bases between them. Written as DNA, the CDR3 is TGTGCCAGCAGTCGCGTCTATGGGGAGCAGTACTTC. Translation: CASSRVYGEQYF.

The chain employs TRBV3-1 and TRBJ1-1; TRBD1 aligns across 8 bases. The CDR3 covers 17 residues. J gave up 0 bases and V 0 bases, and 6 bases lay outside the gene matches. In germline, CDR1 is LGHDT, CDR2 YNNKEL (reference sequence). The CDR3 DNA follows: TGTGCCAGCAGCCAAGATATGACAGGGGCAATGAACACTGAAGCTTTCTTT. It specifies CASSQDMTGAMNTEAFF. The complete variable domain, with remaining parts taken from reference TRBV3-1 and TRBJ1-1, reads DTAVSQTPKYLVTQMGNDKSIKCEQNLGHDTMYWYKQDSKKFLKIMFSYNNKELIINETVPNRFSPKSPDKAHLNLHINSLELGDSAVYFCASSQDMTGAMNTEAFFGQGTRLTVV.

This clonotype showed up just a few times. The chain links TRBV7-2 to TRBJ2-3; no firm D call. The length of the CDR3 is 15 residues. The V end was cut by 7 bases, the J end by 0 bases, with 14 bases between. Germline values: CDR1 SGHTA, CDR2 FQGNSA. The CDR3 DNA is TGTGCCAGCACCCGAACTAAGGGAAGCACAGATACGCAGTATTTT. Protein product: CASTRTKGSTDTQYF.

This clonotype was counted many times. V is TRBV12-3 or TRBV12-4 and J is TRBJ1-2; TRBD1 matches 10 bases. The junction had 4 bases not matched to a gene; V was cut back by 6 bases and J by 3 bases. There are 14 residues in the CDR3. The CDR3 DNA sequence: TGTGCCAGCAGCCCCGGGACAGGGGACTATGGCTACACCTTC. Translating gives CASSPGTGDYGYTF.

The V call is TRBV9, the J call TRBJ2-2, with unresolved D. The CDR3 consists of 16 residues. The V end lost 4 bases, the J end lost 2 bases, and 15 bases lay between the germline ends. CDR1 is SGDLS, CDR2 YYNGEE, per germline. The CDR3 here is CASSPRTSPNTGELFF. The CDR3 bases are TGTGCCAGCAGCCCCCGGACCTCCCCTAACACCGGGGAGCTGTTTTTT.

This clonotype has only a few counts. In this CDR3 the conserved last residue, phenylalanine or tryptophan, is missing, so a read error is likely. The chain is built from TRBV20-1 and TRBJ2-1, with TRBD2 identical over 8 bases. This CDR3 is 15 amino acids long. Losses at the gene ends were 1 base for V and 1 base for J; bases not matched to a gene: 3. Germline V lookup: CDR1 DFQATT, CDR2 SNEGSKA (reference sequence). This CDR3 is CSARGAGVSYNEQFV. The CDR3 DNA reads TGCAGTGCTAGAGGAGCGGGGGTTTCCTACAATGAGCAGTTCGTC.

Concerning this clonotype itself: One junction end does not reproduce the germline sequence, and a read error may be involved. The chain couples TRBV18 to TRBJ2-4, with D possibly TRBD1 on 6 matching bases. Germline CDR1 and CDR2: KGHSH and LQKENI. The CDR3 loop spans 15 amino acids. The CDR3 DNA sequence: TGTGCCAGCTCACCTTACGGCCCCGGGGACAACCGGAGGCACTTC. It yields the protein CASSPYGPGDNRRHF.

The chain is built from TRBV6-1 and TRBJ1-3; TRBD1 is a possible D gene (5 bases). The CDR3 spans 13 residues. V was pared by 6 bases and J by 4 bases, with 10 bases between. Germline values: CDR1 MNHNS, CDR2 SASEGT. CDR3 bases: TGTGCCAGCAGGGGGGGGGGAGGAAACACCATATATTTT. This codes for CASRGGGGNTIYF.

This clonotype was counted only a few times. V gene TRBV12-3 or TRBV12-4 combines with J gene TRBJ2-2, with D unclear. The CDR3 totals 14 residues. Deletions cut 5 bases from V and 6 bases from J, with 13 bases between. The CDR3 protein is CASSLLGRSGELFF. Here the CDR3 DNA reads TGTGCCAGCAGTCTCCTAGGACGTTCCGGGGAGCTGTTTTTT.

The chain carries TRBV7-2 and TRBJ1-2; D call uncertain. Looked up from germline, CDR1 is SGHTA and CDR2 is FQGNSA. The CDR3 totals 15 residues. With 5 bases removed from V and 5 bases from J, the gap between germline ends came to 18 bases. The CDR3 here is CASSLTSRGPYGYTF. In DNA form, the CDR3 reads TGTGCCAGCAGCCTTACGTCCCGGGGTCCATATGGCTACACCTTC.

This clonotype was observed a handful of times. This chain connects TRBV10-3 to TRBJ2-7; 10 bases agree with TRBD2. CDR1 is ENHRY and CDR2 is SYGVKD in the germline V gene. The CDR3 spans 13 residues. The junction had 5 bases not matched to a gene; V was cut back by 8 bases and J by 4 bases. DNA of the CDR3: TGTGCCATCGGGGGACTAGCGATGTACGAGCAGTACTTC. Its protein product is CAIGGLAMYEQYF.

The rearrangement joins TRBV2 to TRBJ2-1; TRBD2 aligns across 13 bases. Germline CDR1 and CDR2: SNHLY and FYNNEI. This CDR3 spans 20 amino acids. J gave up 1 base and V 5 bases, and 14 bases lay outside the gene matches. The CDR3 nucleotides read TGTGCCAGCAGTCCTCAACGGACTAGCGGGAGTCTCAGTTCCTACAATGAGCAGTTCTTC. Protein: CASSPQRTSGSLSSYNEQFF.

The CDR3 bases are TGTGCCAGCAGCCCAGGGACTAGCGCGCAAGAGCAGTTCTTC. Translating gives CASSPGTSAQEQFF. This chain joins TRBV7-8 and TRBJ2-1, with 10 bases fitting TRBD2. The trim removed 5 bases at V and 10 bases at J, leaving 8 bases unmatched. Germline CDR1 is SGHVS and CDR2 is FQNEAQ. This CDR3 contains 14 residues.

The chain has TRBV5-1 and TRBJ2-2; unclear D gene. Germline values: CDR1 SGHRS, CDR2 YFSETQ. The CDR3 loop spans 15 amino acids. Trimming took 3 bases from V and 2 from J, leaving 11 bases between them. CDR3 DNA sequence: TGCGCCAGCAGCTCCTCGGGTGGTAACACCGGGGAGCTGTTTTTT. Translation gives CASSSSGGNTGELFF.

In this sample, this clonotype turned up a few times. The V gene is TRBV27, the J gene TRBJ2-7; TRBD1 aligns across 10 bases. CDR3 size: 14 residues. Trimming cost V 5 bases and J 6 bases; bases outside gene matches: 7. The germline gives CDR1 MNHEY, CDR2 SMNVEV (reference sequence). CDR3 DNA: TGTGCCAGCAGTCCGGGACAGGGGAAAGTCGAGCAGTACTTC. It is translated as CASSPGQGKVEQYF.

This clonotype was observed a handful of times. The chain couples TRBV11-3 to TRBJ2-5; 11 bases fit TRBD2. The germline CDR1 and CDR2 sequences are SGHNT and YENEEA. The CDR3 runs to 17 residues. The junction had 7 bases not matched to a gene; V was cut back by 4 bases and J by 0 bases. This chain's CDR3 is CASSSARLAGHQETQYF. The CDR3 coding sequence is TGTGCCAGCAGCTCCGCCCGACTAGCGGGGCACCAAGAGACCCAGTACTTC.

CDR3 coding DNA: TGTGCCAGCAGCTTGGCGGGGAGGAGGACAGATACGCAGTATTTT. Encoded protein: CASSLAGRRTDTQYF. The J gene is TRBJ2-3, the V gene TRBV7-9; D is possibly TRBD2 (6 bases). CDR1 SEHNR and CDR2 FQNEAQ come from the germline V gene (reference sequence). Trimming stripped 3 bases from V and 3 bases from J, with 13 bases between. CDR3 length: 15 residues.

This clonotype was counted between two and nine times. V usage is TRBV4-2 and J usage is TRBJ1-4; 7 bases align to TRBD1. V was clipped by 3 bases and J by 4 bases; unmatched bases: 2. CDR3 length equals 14 residues. The V gene's germline CDR1 is LGHNA and CDR2 YNFKEQ. The CDR3 sequence: CASSQGQSNEKLFF. The CDR3, as DNA: TGTGCCAGCAGCCAGGGACAGAGTAATGAAAAACTGTTTTTT.

The chain combines TRBV6-5 with TRBJ1-1; 9 nucleotides match TRBD1. The CDR3 consists of 15 residues. V lost 4 bases to trimming and J lost 4 bases; unmatched junction nucleotides: 7. Per the germline V gene, CDR1 is MNHEY and CDR2 is SVGAGI. The DNA of the CDR3 is TGTGCCAGCAGTTTCGACAGGGGGGTGGGCACTGAAGCTTTCTTT. Its protein product is CASSFDRGVGTEAFF.